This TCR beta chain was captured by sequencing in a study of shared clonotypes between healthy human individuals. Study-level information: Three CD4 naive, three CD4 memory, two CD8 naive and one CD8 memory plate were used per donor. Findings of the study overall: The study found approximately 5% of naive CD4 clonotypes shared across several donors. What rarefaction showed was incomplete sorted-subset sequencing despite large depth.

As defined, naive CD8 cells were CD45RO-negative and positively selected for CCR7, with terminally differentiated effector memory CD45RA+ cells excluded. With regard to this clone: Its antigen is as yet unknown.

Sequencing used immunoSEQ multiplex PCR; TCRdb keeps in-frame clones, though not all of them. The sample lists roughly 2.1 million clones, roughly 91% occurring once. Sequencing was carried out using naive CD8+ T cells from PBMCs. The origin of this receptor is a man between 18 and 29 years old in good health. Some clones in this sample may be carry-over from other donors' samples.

Here the CDR3 reads CASSPLTKPGELFF. The CDR3 bases are TGTGCCAGCAGTCCCCTAACAAAGCCCGGGGAGCTGTTTTTT. The rearrangement joins TRBV27 to TRBJ2-2; the D is unclear. The germline V gene encodes CDR1 MNHEY and CDR2 SMNVEV (reference sequence). Trimming stripped 5 bases from V and 6 bases from J, with 13 bases between. CDR3 length: 14 amino acids.